This entry lists 13 T cell receptor beta chains sequenced from one sample in a study of shared clonotypes between healthy human individuals (dated by TCRdb to the early 2020s). The library came from the immunoSEQ multiplex PCR assay. The clones in this table, taken by TCRdb from immuneACCESS, are in-frame only. Not every clone is retained; where verified, under half of the shortfall comes from an unresolved V gene, and the cause of the rest is unknown. A total of some 2.1 million clones appear in this sample, 90% to 95% of them only once. The ten largest clonotypes hold 0.1% to 0.15% of the sample. The source material was naive CD4+ T cells sorted from blood. Per the publication, the cell subset or site label means: CD45RA+ positively selected. These TCRs come from a man younger than 30 in good health.

This clone occurred a few times. The same CDR3 arises from other DNA sequences in this sample as well. The chain uses TRBV20-1 and TRBJ1-2; D is undetermined. The CDR3 sequence is 9 residues long. Germline lookup yields CDR1 DFQATT and CDR2 SNEGSKA (reference sequence). The germline V and J ends were trimmed by 6 bases and 8 bases, with 7 bases remaining between them. DNA for the CDR3: TGCAGTGCCCCTCCGGGCTACACCTTC. Translation: CSAPPGYTF.

V gene TRBV20-1 combines with J gene TRBJ2-3; the D gene is possibly TRBD2 (5 bases). Trimming left V 5 bases short and J 5 bases short, with 8 bases between. Looked up from germline, CDR1 is DFQATT and CDR2 is SNEGSKA (reference sequence). This CDR3 has 11 amino acids. Here the CDR3 reads CSAGGGDTQYF. CDR3 nucleotides: TGCAGTGCTGGAGGAGGAGATACGCAGTATTTT.

The chain uses TRBV5-4 and TRBJ2-6; 9 nucleotides line up with TRBD2. V dropped 2 bases and J dropped 0; count of bases not matched to a gene: 3. Germline V lookup: CDR1 SGHNT, CDR2 YYREEE (reference sequence). The CDR3 has 17 residues. CDR3 sequence: CASSFPSGVSGANVLTF. The DNA for the CDR3 is TGTGCCAGCAGCTTCCCTAGCGGGGTCTCTGGGGCCAACGTCCTGACTTTC.

The chain has TRBV30 and TRBJ1-2; 8 nucleotides align to TRBD1. This CDR3 is built from 14 residues. CDR1 and CDR2 from the germline V gene are GTSNPN and SVGIG (reference sequence). V shed 3 bases, J shed 6 bases, and the junction held 9 bases outside the gene matches. This chain's CDR3 is CAWSRDRNRDGYTF. The CDR3 DNA follows: TGTGCCTGGAGCCGGGACAGGAATAGAGATGGCTACACCTTC.

A word on this clone: The sample holds other DNA sequences that translate to the same CDR3. This chain joins TRBV11-2 and TRBJ2-7; D unclear. The CDR3 contains 12 residues. V gave up 5 bases and J gave up 3 bases, with 8 bases separating them. Germline CDR1 and CDR2: SGHAT and FQNNGV. The CDR3 spells CASSLVGYEQYF. The CDR3 DNA sequence: TGTGCCAGCAGCCTAGTCGGCTACGAGCAGTACTTC.

The chain combines TRBV25-1 with TRBJ2-4; D ambiguous. V was clipped by 2 bases and J by 0 bases, with 8 bases between them. There are 15 residues in the CDR3. Germline V gives CDR1 MGHDK, CDR2 SYGVNS. The CDR3 loop is CASSEVTQAKNIQYF. The CDR3 nucleotides are TGTGCCAGCAGTGAAGTCACCCAAGCCAAAAACATTCAGTACTTC.

The rearrangement joins TRBV6-1 to TRBJ1-1; unclear D gene. The V gene lost 5 bases and the J gene lost 5 bases, with 12 bases spanning the gap. The CDR3 runs to 13 residues. The V gene's germline CDR1 is MNHNS and CDR2 SASEGT. The CDR3 nucleotides read TGTGCCAGCAGTCAGAACCTAAAAACTGAAGCTTTCTTT. This codes for CASSQNLKTEAFF.

This chain connects TRBV6-1 to TRBJ2-7; D not resolved. The germline V and J ends were trimmed by 3 bases and 2 bases, with 8 bases remaining between them. Germline CDR1 and CDR2: MNHNS and SASEGT. CDR3 length: 13 amino acids. CDR3 protein: CASSEVPPYEQYF. The CDR3, as DNA: TGTGCCAGCAGTGAGGTTCCCCCCTACGAGCAGTACTTC.

The chain employs TRBV5-1 and TRBJ2-3; TRBD1 matches at 7 bases. Germline values: CDR1 SGHRS, CDR2 YFSETQ. V shed 4 bases and J 0 bases; nucleotides not matched to a gene: 11. There are 17 residues in the CDR3. The CDR3 reads CASSPPVPGQSTDTQYF. CDR3 DNA sequence: TGCGCCAGCAGCCCTCCTGTCCCGGGACAGAGCACAGATACGCAGTATTTT.

The chain joins TRBV6-1 to TRBJ2-7, with D perhaps TRBD1 (5 bases). Looked up from germline, CDR1 is MNHNS and CDR2 is SASEGT. This CDR3 region has 14 residues. Trimming took 6 bases from V and 1 from J, leaving 13 bases between them. The CDR3 is CASSQGLLSYEQYF. The CDR3, as DNA: TGTGCCAGCAGCCAGGGCTTACTATCCTACGAGCAGTACTTC.

The chain joins TRBV7-9 to TRBJ2-3; TRBD2 matches 7 bases. Unmatched junction bases numbered 10, after V lost 6 bases and J lost 1 base. CDR1 and CDR2 (germline): SEHNR, FQNEAQ (reference sequence). The CDR3 is 16 amino acids. The CDR3 reads CASRGLGRVGTDTQYF. The CDR3 DNA reads TGTGCCAGCAGAGGACTAGGGAGGGTTGGCACAGATACGCAGTATTTT.

The chain joins TRBV5-6 to TRBJ1-1, with D hard to call. The CDR3 length is 14 residues. The V and J ends lost 5 bases and 1 base respectively, with 12 bases between them. Germline loops: CDR1 SGHDT, CDR2 YYEEEE. CDR3 protein: CASRLLGPNTEAFF. CDR3 in DNA: TGTGCCAGCAGGCTTCTAGGGCCGAACACTGAAGCTTTCTTT.

The J gene is TRBJ2-4, the V gene TRBV12-5; weak D call: TRBD1 (5 bases). Deletions cut 6 bases from V and 0 bases from J, with 21 bases between. CDR3 length: 18 amino acids. The germline gives CDR1 LGHNT, CDR2 FRNRAP. The CDR3 is CASGYSDKSDLAKNIQYF. CDR3 DNA sequence: TGTGCTAGTGGATACTCGGACAAATCCGACCTAGCCAAAAACATTCAGTACTTC.